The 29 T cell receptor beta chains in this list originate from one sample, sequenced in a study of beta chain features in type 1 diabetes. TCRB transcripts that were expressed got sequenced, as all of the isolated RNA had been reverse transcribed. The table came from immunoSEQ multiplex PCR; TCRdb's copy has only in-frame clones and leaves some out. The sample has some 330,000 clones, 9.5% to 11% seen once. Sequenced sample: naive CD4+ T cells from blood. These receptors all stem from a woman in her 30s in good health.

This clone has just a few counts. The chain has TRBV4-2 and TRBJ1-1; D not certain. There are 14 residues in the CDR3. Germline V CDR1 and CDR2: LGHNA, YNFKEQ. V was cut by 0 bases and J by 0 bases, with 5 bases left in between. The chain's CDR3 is CASSQDIMNTEAFF. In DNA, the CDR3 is TGTGCCAGCAGCCAAGACATCATGAACACTGAAGCTTTCTTT.

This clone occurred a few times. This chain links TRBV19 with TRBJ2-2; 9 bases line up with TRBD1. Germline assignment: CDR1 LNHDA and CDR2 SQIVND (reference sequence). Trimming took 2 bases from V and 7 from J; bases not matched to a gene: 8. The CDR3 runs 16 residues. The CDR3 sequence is CASSITGTGIFGELFF. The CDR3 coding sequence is TGTGCCAGTAGTATAACCGGGACAGGGATCTTCGGGGAGCTGTTTTTT.

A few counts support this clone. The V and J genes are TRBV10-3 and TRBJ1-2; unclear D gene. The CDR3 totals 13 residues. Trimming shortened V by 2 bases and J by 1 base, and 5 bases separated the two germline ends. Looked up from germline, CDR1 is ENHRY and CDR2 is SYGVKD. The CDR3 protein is CAISEEVNYGYTF. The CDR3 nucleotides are TGTGCCATCAGTGAGGAGGTTAACTATGGCTACACCTTC.

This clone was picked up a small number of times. The CDR3 nucleotides read TGTGCCAGCAGTACGGGACAGGGGGTAATTGGCTACACCTTC. Protein product: CASSTGQGVIGYTF. V and J are TRBV28 and TRBJ1-2, with TRBD1 identical over 11 bases. The ends lost 5 bases at V and 7 bases at J; junction bases unmatched: 6. Per germline, CDR1 MDHEN and CDR2 SYDVKM. This CDR3 region has 14 residues.

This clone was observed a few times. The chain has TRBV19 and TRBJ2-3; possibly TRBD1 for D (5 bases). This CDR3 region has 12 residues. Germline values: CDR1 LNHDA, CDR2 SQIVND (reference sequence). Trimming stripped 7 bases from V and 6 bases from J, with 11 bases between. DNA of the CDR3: TGTGCCAGTACCTCAGGGCCGGATACGCAGTATTTT. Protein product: CASTSGPDTQYF.

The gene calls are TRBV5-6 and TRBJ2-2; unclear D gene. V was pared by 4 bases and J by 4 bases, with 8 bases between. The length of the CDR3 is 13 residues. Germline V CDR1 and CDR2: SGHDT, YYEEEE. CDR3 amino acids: CASSPRVTGELFF. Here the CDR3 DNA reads TGTGCCAGCAGCCCCCGGGTCACCGGGGAGCTGTTTTTT.

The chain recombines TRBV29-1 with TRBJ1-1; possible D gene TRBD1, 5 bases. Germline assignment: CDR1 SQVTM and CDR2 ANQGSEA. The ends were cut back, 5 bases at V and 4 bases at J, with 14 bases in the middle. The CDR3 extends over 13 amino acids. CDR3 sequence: CSVPGISGTEAFF. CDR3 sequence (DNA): TGCAGCGTTCCAGGGATCTCGGGCACTGAAGCTTTCTTT.

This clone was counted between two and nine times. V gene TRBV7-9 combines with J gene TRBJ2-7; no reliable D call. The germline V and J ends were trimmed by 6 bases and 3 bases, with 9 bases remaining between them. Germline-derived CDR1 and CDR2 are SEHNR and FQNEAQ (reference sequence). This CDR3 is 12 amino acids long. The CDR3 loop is CASSLNFYEQYF. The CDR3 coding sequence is TGTGCCAGCAGTTTAAACTTCTACGAGCAGTACTTC.

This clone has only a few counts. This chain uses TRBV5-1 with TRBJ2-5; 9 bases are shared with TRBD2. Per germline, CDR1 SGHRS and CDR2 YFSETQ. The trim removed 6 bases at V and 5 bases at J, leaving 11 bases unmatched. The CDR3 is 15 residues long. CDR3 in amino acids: CASTAEPGLAETQYF. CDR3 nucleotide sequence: TGCGCCAGCACTGCTGAACCGGGACTAGCTGAGACCCAGTACTTC.

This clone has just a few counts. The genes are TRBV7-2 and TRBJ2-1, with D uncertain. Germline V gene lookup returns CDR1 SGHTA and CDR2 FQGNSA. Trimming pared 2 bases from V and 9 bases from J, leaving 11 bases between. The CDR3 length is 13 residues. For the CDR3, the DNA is TGTGCCAGCAGCTTAAAGGCGGTGCTTGAGCAGTTCTTC. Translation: CASSLKAVLEQFF.

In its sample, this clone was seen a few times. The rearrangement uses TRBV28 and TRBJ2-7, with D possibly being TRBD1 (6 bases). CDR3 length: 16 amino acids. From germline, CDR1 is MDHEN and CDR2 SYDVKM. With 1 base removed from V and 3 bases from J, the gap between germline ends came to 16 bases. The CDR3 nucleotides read TGTGCCAGCAGTTTATCTTCGTGGGACAACAACTACGAGCAGTACTTC. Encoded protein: CASSLSSWDNNYEQYF.

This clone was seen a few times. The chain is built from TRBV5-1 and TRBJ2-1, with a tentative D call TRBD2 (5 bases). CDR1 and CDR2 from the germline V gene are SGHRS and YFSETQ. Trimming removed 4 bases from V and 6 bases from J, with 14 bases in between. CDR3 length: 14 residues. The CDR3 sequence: CASSVEIAPNEQFF. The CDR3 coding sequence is TGCGCCAGCAGCGTGGAAATAGCGCCCAATGAGCAGTTCTTC.

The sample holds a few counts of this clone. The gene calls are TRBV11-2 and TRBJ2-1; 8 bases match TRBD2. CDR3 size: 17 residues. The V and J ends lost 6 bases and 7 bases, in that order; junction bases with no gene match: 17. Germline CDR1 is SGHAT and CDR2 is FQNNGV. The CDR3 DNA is TGTGCCAGCAGGGCTCGTGACGCTAGCGGGCTCGTGAATGAGCAGTTCTTC. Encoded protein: CASRARDASGLVNEQFF.

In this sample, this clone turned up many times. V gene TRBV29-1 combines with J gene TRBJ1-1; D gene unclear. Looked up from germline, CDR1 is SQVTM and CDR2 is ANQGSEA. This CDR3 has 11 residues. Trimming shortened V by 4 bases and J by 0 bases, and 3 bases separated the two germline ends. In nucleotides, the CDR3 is TGCAGCGTTGCTATGAACACTGAAGCTTTCTTT. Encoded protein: CSVAMNTEAFF.

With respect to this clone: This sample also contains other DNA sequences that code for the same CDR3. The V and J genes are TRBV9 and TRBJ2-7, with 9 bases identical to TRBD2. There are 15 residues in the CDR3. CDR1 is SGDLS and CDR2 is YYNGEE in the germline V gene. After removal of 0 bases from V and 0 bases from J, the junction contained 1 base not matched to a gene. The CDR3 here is CASSVAAGGSYEQYF. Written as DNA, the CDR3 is TGTGCCAGCAGCGTAGCAGCGGGGGGCTCCTACGAGCAGTACTTC.

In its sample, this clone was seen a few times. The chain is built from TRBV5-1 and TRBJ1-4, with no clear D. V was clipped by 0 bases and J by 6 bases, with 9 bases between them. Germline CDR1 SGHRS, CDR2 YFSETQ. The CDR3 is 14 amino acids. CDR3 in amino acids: CASSLGPTDEKLFF. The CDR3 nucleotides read TGCGCCAGCAGCTTGGGTCCAACGGATGAAAAACTGTTTTTT. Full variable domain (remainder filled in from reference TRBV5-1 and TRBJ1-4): KAGVTQTPRYLIKTRGQQVTLSCSPISGHRSVSWYQQTPGQGLQFLFEYFSETQRNKGNFPGRFSGRQFSNSRSEMNVSTLELGDSALYLCASSLGPTDEKLFFGSGTQLSVL.

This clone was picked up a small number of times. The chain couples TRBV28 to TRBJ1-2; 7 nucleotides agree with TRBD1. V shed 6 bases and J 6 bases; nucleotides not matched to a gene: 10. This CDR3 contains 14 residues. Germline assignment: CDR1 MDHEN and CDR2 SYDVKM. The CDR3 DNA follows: TGTGCCAGCAGCTCCCTCCTACAGGGGAATGGCTACACCTTC. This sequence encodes CASSSLLQGNGYTF.

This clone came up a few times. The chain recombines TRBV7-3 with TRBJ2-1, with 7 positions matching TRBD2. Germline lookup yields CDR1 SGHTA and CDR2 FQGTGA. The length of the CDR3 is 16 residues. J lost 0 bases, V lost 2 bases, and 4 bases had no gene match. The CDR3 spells CASSLRGGSSYNEQFF. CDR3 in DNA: TGTGCCAGCAGCTTACGGGGCGGGAGCTCCTACAATGAGCAGTTCTTC.

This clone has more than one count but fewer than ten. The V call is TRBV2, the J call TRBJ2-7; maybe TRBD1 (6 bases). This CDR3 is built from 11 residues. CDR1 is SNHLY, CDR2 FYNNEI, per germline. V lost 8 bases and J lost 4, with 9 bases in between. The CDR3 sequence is CASGQTYEQYF. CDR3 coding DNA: TGTGCCAGCGGACAGACTTACGAGCAGTACTTC.

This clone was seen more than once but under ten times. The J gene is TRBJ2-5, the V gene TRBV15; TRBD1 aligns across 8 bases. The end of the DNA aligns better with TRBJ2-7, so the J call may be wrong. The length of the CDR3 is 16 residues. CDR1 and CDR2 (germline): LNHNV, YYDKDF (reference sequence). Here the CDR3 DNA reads TGTGCCACCAGCGGGGGGTGGACAGGGAGCTCCTACGAGCAGTACTTC. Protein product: CATSGGWTGSSYEQYF.

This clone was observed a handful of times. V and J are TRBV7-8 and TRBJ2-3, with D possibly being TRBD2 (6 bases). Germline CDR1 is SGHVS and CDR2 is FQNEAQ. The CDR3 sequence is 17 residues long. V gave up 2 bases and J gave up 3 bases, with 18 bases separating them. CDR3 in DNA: TGTGCCAGCAGCTTAAATCCGGCGGGCGGGATGACAGATACGCAGTATTTT. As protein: CASSLNPAGGMTDTQYF.

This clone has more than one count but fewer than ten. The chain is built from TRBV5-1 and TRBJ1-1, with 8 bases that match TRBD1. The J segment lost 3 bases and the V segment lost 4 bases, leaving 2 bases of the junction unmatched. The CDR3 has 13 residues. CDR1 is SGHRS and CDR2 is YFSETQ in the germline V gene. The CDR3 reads CASSGQGDTEAFF. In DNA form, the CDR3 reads TGCGCCAGCAGCGGACAGGGTGACACTGAAGCTTTCTTT.

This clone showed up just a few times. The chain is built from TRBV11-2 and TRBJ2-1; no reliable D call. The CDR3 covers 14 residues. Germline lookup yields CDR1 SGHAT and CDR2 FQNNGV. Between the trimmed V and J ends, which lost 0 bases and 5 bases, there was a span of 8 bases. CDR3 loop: CASSLDRGHNEQFF. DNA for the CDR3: TGTGCCAGCAGCTTAGATCGAGGTCACAATGAGCAGTTCTTC.

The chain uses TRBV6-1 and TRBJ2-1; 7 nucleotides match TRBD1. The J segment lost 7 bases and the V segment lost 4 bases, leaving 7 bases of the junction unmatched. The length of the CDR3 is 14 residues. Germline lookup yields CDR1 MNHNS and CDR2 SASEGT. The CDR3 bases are TGTGCCAGCAGTGTGCGACAGGGTTTGAATGAGCAGTTCTTC. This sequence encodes CASSVRQGLNEQFF.

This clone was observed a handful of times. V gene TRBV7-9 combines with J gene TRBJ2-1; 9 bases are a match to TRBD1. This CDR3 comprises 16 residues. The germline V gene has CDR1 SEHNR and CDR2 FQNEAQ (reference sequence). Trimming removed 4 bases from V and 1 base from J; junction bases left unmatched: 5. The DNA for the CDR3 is TGTGCCAGCAGCTCCGGACAGGGGTTATCCTACAATGAGCAGTTCTTC. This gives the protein CASSSGQGLSYNEQFF.

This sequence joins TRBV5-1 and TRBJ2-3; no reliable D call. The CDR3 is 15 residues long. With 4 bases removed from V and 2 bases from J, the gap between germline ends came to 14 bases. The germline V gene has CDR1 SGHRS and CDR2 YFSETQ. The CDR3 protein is CASSLSLSPTDTQYF. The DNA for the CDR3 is TGCGCCAGCAGCCTCAGTCTCTCACCCACAGATACGCAGTATTTT.

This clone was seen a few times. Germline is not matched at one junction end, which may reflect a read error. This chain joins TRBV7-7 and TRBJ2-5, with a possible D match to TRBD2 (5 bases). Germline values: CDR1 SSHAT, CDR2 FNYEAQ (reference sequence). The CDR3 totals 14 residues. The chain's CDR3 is CASSLGLDQETQYF. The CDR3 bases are TGTGCTAGCAGCTTAGGACTGGACCAAGAGACCCAGTACTTC.

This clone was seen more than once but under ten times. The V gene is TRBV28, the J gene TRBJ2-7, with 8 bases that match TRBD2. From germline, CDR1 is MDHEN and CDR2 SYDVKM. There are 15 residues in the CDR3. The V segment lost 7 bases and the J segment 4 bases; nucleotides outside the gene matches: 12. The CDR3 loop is CASTQAASGRYEQYF. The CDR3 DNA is TGTGCCAGCACCCAAGCGGCTAGCGGGCGTTACGAGCAGTACTTC.

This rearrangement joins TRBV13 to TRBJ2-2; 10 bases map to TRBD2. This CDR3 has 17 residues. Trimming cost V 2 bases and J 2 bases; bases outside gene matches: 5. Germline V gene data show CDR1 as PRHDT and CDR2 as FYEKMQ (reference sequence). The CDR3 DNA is TGTGCCAGCAGCTTAAGGCTAGCGGGAGATAACACCGGGGAGCTGTTTTTT. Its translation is CASSLRLAGDNTGELFF.